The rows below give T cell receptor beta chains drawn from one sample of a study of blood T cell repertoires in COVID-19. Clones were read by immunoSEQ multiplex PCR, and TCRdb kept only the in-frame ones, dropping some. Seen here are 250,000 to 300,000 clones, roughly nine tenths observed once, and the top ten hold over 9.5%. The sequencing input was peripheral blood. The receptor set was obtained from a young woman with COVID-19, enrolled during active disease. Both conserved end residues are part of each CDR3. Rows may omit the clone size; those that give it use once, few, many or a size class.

CASTGRGGTDTQYF	14	TRBJ2-3	.	TRBV5-1
CASNLGQVNEKLFF	14	TRBJ1-4	.	TRBV5-8
CATSRATHSGNTIYF	15	TRBJ1-3	.	TRBV15
CASSPSGGGDGYTF	14	TRBJ1-2	.	TRBV7-9
CASRLGQGMGNEQFF	15	TRBJ2-1	.	TRBV28
CASSIGGGGRGGELFF	16	TRBJ2-2	.	TRBV19
CASSYGRISYEQYF	14	TRBJ2-7	.	TRBV6-5
CASSLLGLAGGYEQYF	16	TRBJ2-7	.	TRBV5-1
CASSDEQGTEAFF	13	TRBJ1-1	.	TRBV6-4
CAISAKSGDTQYF	13	TRBJ2-3	.	TRBV10-3
CASSTSWDTHTNTGELFF	18	TRBJ2-2	.	TRBV28
CASSLMGATDTQYF	14	TRBJ2-3	once	TRBV7-9
CASSVGTSGYEQYF	14	TRBJ2-7	.	TRBV9
CASSVAGTSAYEQYF	15	TRBJ2-7	few	TRBV9
CASTKQANTEAFF	13	TRBJ1-1	.	TRBV6-5
CASIQGAGQPQHF	13	TRBJ1-5	.	TRBV23-1
CSVNRMGRGGDEQYF	15	TRBJ2-7	.	TRBV29-1
CASSPIIGGPDTQYF	15	TRBJ2-3	.	TRBV3-1/TRBV3-2
CASSFGESSYEQYF	14	TRBJ2-7	.	TRBV7-9
CASSPPSAYEQYF	13	TRBJ2-7	.	TRBV18
CASSSTVNGYTF	12	TRBJ1-2	.	TRBV5-5
CATLLGAYEQYF	12	TRBJ2-7	.	TRBV5-1
CATGTGRYEQFF	12	TRBJ2-1	.	TRBV2
CASSFAGGSYNEQFF	15	TRBJ2-1	.	TRBV27
CASSRAWQGSDEQYF	15	TRBJ2-7	.	TRBV5-1
CASSPNHRTFSYEQYF	16	TRBJ2-7	.	TRBV18
CASSLVGGGIAYNEQFF	17	TRBJ2-1	.	TRBV7-2
CASRGTGPPYEQYF	14	TRBJ2-7	.	TRBV6-5
CASSTDNYEQYF	12	TRBJ2-7	.	TRBV2
CASSISSSSYEQYF	14	TRBJ2-7	.	TRBV19
CASSLAVSYEQYF	13	TRBJ2-7	.	TRBV5-1
CASSQEARGLLGAFF	15	TRBJ1-1	once	TRBV7-9
CASSSDRGRETQYF	14	TRBJ2-5	.	TRBV28
CASSPSGTGRTDTQYF	16	TRBJ2-3	.	TRBV7-2
CASSPLGLAVNEQFF	15	TRBJ2-1	.	TRBV7-2
CASSDRLGTGTSPLHF	16	TRBJ1-6	.	TRBV25-1
CASSEGLAGEPGAETQYF	18	TRBJ2-5	.	TRBV6-1
CASSYYPNNEQFF	13	TRBJ2-1	.	TRBV6-5
CASSLGGASNQPQHF	15	TRBJ1-5	.	TRBV5-1
CASKLAGLNEQFF	13	TRBJ2-1	.	TRBV2
CASSPPTSGGATDTQYF	17	TRBJ2-3	many	TRBV3-1/TRBV3-2
CASSPVVIHLDTQYF	15	TRBJ2-3	.	TRBV7-8
CASRKGVSYGYTF	13	TRBJ1-2	.	TRBV6-5
CSVVGHGNTIYF	12	TRBJ1-3	.	TRBV29-1
CASSRDRENSPLHF	14	TRBJ1-6	few	TRBV18
CASSLIRYEQYF	12	TRBJ2-7	.	TRBV12-3/TRBV12-4
CATAPGTSRADTQYF	15	TRBJ2-3	.	TRBV2
CASSVDYSPLHF	12	TRBJ1-6	.	TRBV25-1
CASSLLAGGPNEQYF	15	TRBJ2-7	.	TRBV4-1
CASSGIRTGFSWLEEKLFF	19	TRBJ1-4	.	TRBV3-1/TRBV3-2
CASSRYKGEREKLFF	15	TRBJ1-4	.	TRBV23-1
CASSDRELHYGYTF	14	TRBJ1-2	.	TRBV2
CATLLQGMRTGELFF	15	TRBJ2-2	.	TRBV10-1
CASSHKGGLADRTDTQYF	18	TRBJ2-3	.	TRBV4-1
CASRRQGMGTEAFF	14	TRBJ1-1	.	TRBV5-1
CASSPSNTGELFF	13	TRBJ2-2	.	TRBV6-6
CASSPPAGGHYEQYF	15	TRBJ2-7	.	TRBV18